Below, 17 T cell receptor beta chains from the same sample are listed, as sequenced in a study of blood T cell repertoires in COVID-19. Generated by immunoSEQ multiplex PCR, the TCRdb table keeps only in-frame clones and is missing some. The table records 250,000 to 350,000 clones, around nine tenths of them present only once. Input material: peripheral blood. The origin of the receptors is a woman aged 60-70 years with acute or convalescent COVID-19.

The rearrangement uses TRBV7-3 and TRBJ2-5, with 10 positions matching TRBD1. The CDR3 sequence is 14 residues long. J was trimmed by 7 bases and V by 5 bases; bases with no gene match: 7. Germline-derived CDR1 and CDR2 are SGHTA and FQGTGA. This chain's CDR3 is CASSQGTGARTQYF. The CDR3 nucleotides read TGTGCCAGCAGCCAAGGGACAGGGGCCAGGACCCAGTACTTC.

This clone was recorded once. This rearrangement joins TRBV4-3 to TRBJ1-2; D unclear. The V gene's germline CDR1 is LGHNA and CDR2 YSLEER. Trimming stripped 0 bases from V and 1 base from J, with 9 bases between. The CDR3 is 15 residues long. The CDR3 loop is CASSQELTGNYGYTF. The CDR3, as DNA: TGCGCCAGCAGCCAAGAGTTGACGGGTAACTATGGCTACACCTTC.

The chain links TRBV7-2 to TRBJ1-6; a possible D gene is TRBD1 (6 bases). V dropped 5 bases and J dropped 3 bases, with 8 bases sitting between them. Germline values: CDR1 SGHTA, CDR2 FQGNSA. The CDR3 totals 14 residues. This CDR3 is CASSPDSYNSPLHF. CDR3 DNA: TGTGCCAGCAGCCCGGACAGCTATAATTCACCCCTCCACTTT.

The chain couples TRBV7-9 to TRBJ2-1; 7 nucleotides agree with TRBD2. V was clipped by 4 bases and J by 1 base; unmatched bases: 4. The length of the CDR3 is 15 residues. CDR1 SEHNR and CDR2 FQNEAQ come from the germline V gene (reference sequence). The CDR3 loop is CASSSTGGSYNEQFF. The CDR3 DNA sequence: TGTGCCAGCAGCTCCACGGGGGGATCCTACAATGAGCAGTTCTTC.

This chain connects TRBV6-2 or TRBV6-3 to TRBJ2-3, with 10 nucleotides matching TRBD2. V shed 7 bases, J shed 3 bases, and the junction held 7 bases outside the gene matches. Looked up from germline, CDR1 is MNHEY and CDR2 is SVGEGT. This CDR3 region has 15 residues. The CDR3 spells CASTPALAGTDTQYF. The CDR3 nucleotides read TGTGCCAGCACCCCCGCACTAGCGGGGACAGATACGCAGTATTTT.

CDR3 sequence: CASSPRAPTLNTEAFF. DNA for the CDR3: TGTGCCAGCAGCCCCCGCGCCCCGACATTGAACACTGAAGCTTTCTTT. The J gene is TRBJ1-1, the V gene TRBV7-9; no firm D call. CDR3 length: 16 residues. V was trimmed by 5 bases and J by 0 bases, leaving 16 bases between them. The germline V gene has CDR1 SEHNR and CDR2 FQNEAQ (reference sequence).

V and J are TRBV3-1 (or the pseudogene TRBV3-2) and TRBJ1-2, with 7 bases that match TRBD1. CDR1 and CDR2 from the germline V gene are LGHDT and YNNKEL (reference sequence). With 0 bases clipped from V and 4 bases from J, the junction kept 5 bases outside the gene matches. The CDR3 length is 15 residues. CDR3 amino acids: CASSQDTRGFYGYTF. CDR3 sequence (DNA): TGTGCCAGCAGCCAAGATACCAGGGGGTTCTATGGCTACACCTTC.

There are a few counts of this clone. The chain has TRBV5-5 and TRBJ2-2, with unresolved D. Germline V CDR1 and CDR2: SGHKS, YYEKEE (reference sequence). This CDR3 contains 13 residues. The V and J ends lost 3 bases and 9 bases respectively, with 12 bases between them. As DNA, the CDR3 is TGTGCCAGCAGCTCACAGAGCCAATGGGAGCTGTTTTTT. Its translation is CASSSQSQWELFF.

CDR3 nucleotides: TGTGCCAGCACCCCCAACGGGGATACGCAGTATTTT. Translation: CASTPNGDTQYF. The J gene is TRBJ2-3, the V gene TRBV28, with D hard to call. V shed 7 bases and J shed 6 bases, with 11 bases lying between them. Germline CDR1 MDHEN, CDR2 SYDVKM. This CDR3 region has 12 residues.

The V call is TRBV7-6, the J call TRBJ2-7, with D perhaps matching TRBD1 (5 bases). CDR3 length equals 15 residues. CDR1 and CDR2 (germline): SGHVS, FNYEAQ. Deletions cut 0 bases from V and 1 base from J, with 10 bases between. The CDR3 reads CASSLASGPSYEQYF. In DNA, the CDR3 is TGTGCCAGCAGCTTAGCGTCAGGGCCTTCCTACGAGCAGTACTTC.

This clone was found once. The rearrangement joins TRBV27 to TRBJ2-7; possibly TRBD2 for D (5 bases). The CDR3 is 14 residues long. Trimming left V 5 bases short and J 5 bases short, with 16 bases between. Germline V gives CDR1 MNHEY, CDR2 SMNVEV (reference sequence). CDR3 DNA sequence: TGTGCCAGCAGTGCTCCGGGATCTCGAAACGAGCAGTACTTC. Translating it yields CASSAPGSRNEQYF.

Here the CDR3 reads CASSGTVYGYTF. The CDR3 coding sequence is TGTGCCAGCAGCGGTACGGTATATGGCTACACCTTC. V usage is TRBV7-2 and J usage is TRBJ1-2; D is uncertain. Germline lookup yields CDR1 SGHTA and CDR2 FQGNSA. This CDR3 is built from 12 residues. Trimming removed 5 bases at V and 5 bases at J, with 9 bases between.

The CDR3 DNA is TGTGCCAGCAGCCCCCGGGACAGGGGGCTTAAGAATGAAGCTTTCTTT. This codes for CASSPRDRGLKNEAFF. The chain recombines TRBV7-9 with TRBJ1-1; TRBD1 aligns across 12 bases. This CDR3 region has 16 residues. Germline-derived CDR1 and CDR2 are SEHNR and FQNEAQ (reference sequence). With V trimmed by 5 bases and J by 7 bases, 11 bases remained unmatched.

The genes are TRBV12-5 and TRBJ1-4, with 7 nucleotides matching TRBD1. Germline-derived CDR1 and CDR2 are LGHNT and FRNRAP. The CDR3 consists of 17 residues. Unmatched junction bases numbered 9, after V lost 1 base and J lost 4 bases. The CDR3 reads CASGLAGTAELNEKLFF. The CDR3 DNA sequence: TGTGCTAGTGGTTTGGCCGGGACAGCAGAACTTAATGAAAAACTGTTTTTT.

The chain combines TRBV7-2 with TRBJ1-2; 8 nucleotides match TRBD1. Trimming at V came to 1 base and at J to 8 bases, leaving 15 bases not matched to a gene. Germline V gene sequence: CDR1 SGHTA, CDR2 FQGNSA. This CDR3 contains 17 residues. This CDR3 reads CASSLGGQGGALVGYTF. CDR3 sequence (DNA): TGTGCCAGCAGCTTAGGAGGACAGGGAGGAGCCCTTGTCGGCTACACCTTC.

The chain couples TRBV6-5 to TRBJ2-5; 10 bases are a match to TRBD2. CDR3 size: 15 residues. CDR1 is MNHEY, CDR2 SVGAGI, per germline. Trimming took 5 bases from V and 2 from J; bases not matched to a gene: 5. The CDR3 sequence: CASSRGLAAQETQYF. DNA for the CDR3: TGTGCCAGCAGTCGCGGACTAGCGGCACAAGAGACCCAGTACTTC.

CDR3 amino acids: CASRPSGDYNEQFF. The CDR3 DNA sequence: TGTGCCAGTAGACCTAGCGGGGATTACAATGAGCAGTTCTTC. The chain is built from TRBV28 and TRBJ2-1, with TRBD2 matching 9 bases. This CDR3 contains 14 residues. Trimming removed 9 bases from V and 4 bases from J; junction bases left unmatched: 7. The germline V gene encodes CDR1 MDHEN and CDR2 SYDVKM.